This T cell receptor (beta chain) was recorded in a study of post-analysis software for immune sequencing data. Across the study: Included among the disease courses, which were recorded for the cohort, were relapsing-remitting, secondary progressive and progressive-relapsing multiple sclerosis.

Study results and caveats: Strong co-clustering by F measure linked samples that shared a preparation batch. People with multiple sclerosis had a significantly lower normalized Chao1 diversity than controls did. Controls had lower frequencies than patients of a handful of TRBV segments, which included TRBV5-6, TRBV5-1 and TRBV20-1.

TCR beta cDNA libraries had unique molecular identifiers. It was from roughly 1 to 10 million T cells that 450,000 to 550,000 cDNA molecules came. TCRdb analysed the PCR reads with MiXCR anew, one entry per CDR3 protein. The table has approximately 570,000 distinct CDR3 sequences, around 40% seen once. Trimming cost V 6 bases and J 4 bases, with 18 bases left between them. The CDR3 has 15 amino acids. The germline CDR1 and CDR2 sequences are SNHLY and FYNNEI. For this clonotype: Its specificity is not known.

The chain has TRBV2 and TRBJ1-2; possibly TRBD1 for D (5 bases). Sequenced: blood. The origin of this receptor is a girl between 5 and 17 years old with multiple sclerosis. This CDR3 is CASRACWGMVYGYTF. The CDR3 DNA reads as TGTGCCAGCAGGGCTTGTTGGGGGATGGTCTATGGCTACACCTTC.